The 21 T cell receptor beta chains in this list originate from one sample, sequenced in a study of PD-1 blockade in classical Hodgkin lymphoma. The protocol was immunoSEQ multiplex PCR, while the TCRdb copy is restricted to in-frame clones and leaves out a portion. Among around 24,000 clones listed, roughly 86% were seen once. The sample's time point: cycle 4 day 1 (C4D1), after around six weeks of nivolumab. Every one of the patients relapsed after autologous stem cell transplantation (brentuximab vedotin exposure was variable). The starting material was peripheral blood mononuclear cells (PBMCs), obtained before the fourth cycle of nivolumab. The receptors were sampled from a human donor with classical Hodgkin lymphoma.

This clone was counted once. The CDR3 is CASSYSFSGNTDTQYF. The CDR3 DNA reads as TGTGCCAGCAGTTACTCATTTAGCGGGAACACAGATACGCAGTATTTT. The rearrangement uses TRBV6-5 and TRBJ2-3, with 8 bases that match TRBD2. The CDR3 loop spans 16 amino acids. CDR1 and CDR2 (germline): MNHEY, SVGAGI. V shed 0 bases and J 2 bases; nucleotides not matched to a gene: 4.

This chain links TRBV29-1 with TRBJ2-7; perhaps TRBD2 as D (6 bases). The CDR3 contains 12 residues. CDR1 is SQVTM, CDR2 ANQGSEA, per germline. The ends were cut back, 6 bases at V and 3 bases at J, with 12 bases in the middle. The DNA of the CDR3 is TGCAGCGTCGGGGGAACCTACTACGAGCAGTACTTC. Translated, it gives CSVGGTYYEQYF.

This clone was seen a handful of times. The junction differs from germline at one of its ends, possibly a read error. The chain has TRBV11-2 and TRBJ2-7; the D gene is possibly TRBD1 (7 bases). This CDR3 region has 10 residues. Germline V CDR1 and CDR2: SGHAT, FQNNGV. The CDR3 here is CANGRDRSFF. The DNA of the CDR3 is TGTGCCAACGGGCGGGACAGATCTTTCTTC.

This chain connects TRBV2 to TRBJ2-7, with TRBD2 identical over 10 bases. The germline CDR1 and CDR2 sequences are SNHLY and FYNNEI. The CDR3 covers 13 residues. V lost 6 bases to trimming and J lost 11 bases; unmatched junction nucleotides: 10. The CDR3 DNA follows: TGTGCCAGCAGGGAAACAGCGGGAGGGTTCAAGTACTTC. Encoded protein: CASRETAGGFKYF.

DNA for the CDR3: TGTGCCAGCAGTAACCGACAACGGGGCTACGAGCAGTACTTC. This codes for CASSNRQRGYEQYF. J is TRBJ2-7 and V is TRBV6-5, with D perhaps matching TRBD2 (5 bases). This CDR3 contains 14 residues. Trimming removed 5 bases from V and 3 bases from J, with 14 bases in between. Germline V gene sequence: CDR1 MNHEY, CDR2 SVGAGI.

This rearrangement joins TRBV11-3 to TRBJ2-7, with D perhaps TRBD1 (5 bases). The CDR3 has 13 residues. Trimming left V 5 bases short and J 3 bases short, with 11 bases between. The germline gives CDR1 SGHNT, CDR2 YENEEA. CDR3 in DNA: TGTGCCAGCAGCCCAGACAGTTTCTACGAGCAGTACTTC. As protein: CASSPDSFYEQYF.

J is TRBJ1-3 and V is TRBV25-1, with no clear D. CDR1 and CDR2 from the germline V gene are MGHDK and SYGVNS. Trimming pared 2 bases from V and 4 bases from J, leaving 21 bases between. CDR3 length: 18 residues. The CDR3 region has the DNA TGTGCCAGCAGTGAAAGTCACCCCCTACAGTTTTGGGGAAACACCATATATTTT. Its translation is CASSESHPLQFWGNTIYF.

This clone was detected once. This chain links TRBV11-2 with TRBJ2-5; 8 bases align to TRBD2. V lost 4 bases and J lost 4; bases outside the gene matches: 8. Germline V gene lookup returns CDR1 SGHAT and CDR2 FQNNGV. The CDR3 extends over 15 amino acids. CDR3 sequence (DNA): TGTGCCAGCAGCTCCCTGGACCTAGCGGGAGAGACCCAGTACTTC. Protein: CASSSLDLAGETQYF.

This clone has more than one count but fewer than ten. The chain uses TRBV6-1 and TRBJ1-1, with 7 positions matching TRBD1. The V gene's germline CDR1 is MNHNS and CDR2 SASEGT. The CDR3 totals 13 residues. J was trimmed by 7 bases and V by 3 bases; bases with no gene match: 5. This CDR3 reads CASSDGQALEAFF. In DNA form, the CDR3 reads TGTGCCAGCAGTGATGGACAGGCCCTTGAAGCTTTCTTT.

This clone has ten or more counts. The chain recombines TRBV30 with TRBJ1-4; perhaps TRBD1 as D (6 bases). The length of the CDR3 is 15 residues. V shed 1 base and J shed 7 bases, with 16 bases lying between them. Germline V gene lookup returns CDR1 GTSNPN and CDR2 SVGIG (reference sequence). In nucleotides, the CDR3 is TGTGCCTGGAGTGAAACCGTAATAGGGGGTGAAAAACTGTTTTTT. Translating gives CAWSETVIGGEKLFF.

The J gene is TRBJ1-4, the V gene TRBV6-1; D is possibly TRBD1 (6 bases). V was trimmed by 1 base and J by 6 bases, leaving 21 bases between them. The CDR3 extends over 18 amino acids. Germline-derived CDR1 and CDR2 are MNHNS and SASEGT. CDR3 sequence (DNA): TGTGCCAGCAGTGAAGAGGAGGCCGCGACAGGATTCGATGAAAAACTGTTTTTT. Translation: CASSEEEAATGFDEKLFF.

The chain employs TRBV7-2 and TRBJ2-1; D is ambiguous. Germline CDR1 is SGHTA and CDR2 is FQGNSA. The CDR3 has 11 amino acids. V lost 5 bases and J lost 12, with 11 bases in between. In nucleotides, the CDR3 is TGTGCCAGCAGCAAAAACGTAATGCAGTTCTTC. The encoded protein is CASSKNVMQFF.

The chain joins TRBV11-3 to TRBJ2-3; TRBD2 might be the D (6 bases). The CDR3 totals 15 residues. Germline CDR1 and CDR2: SGHNT and YENEEA. V gave up 5 bases and J gave up 3 bases, with 15 bases separating them. The CDR3 region has the DNA TGTGCCAGCAGCCCCCTGGGGCGGGAAACAGATACGCAGTATTTT. It encodes CASSPLGRETDTQYF.

This sequence joins TRBV9 and TRBJ2-2; D uncertain. Germline CDR1 SGDLS, CDR2 YYNGEE. Trimming removed 3 bases at V and 0 bases at J, with 9 bases between. The CDR3 contains 15 residues. CDR3 nucleotide sequence: TGTGCCAGCAGCGATGGTGTGGCGAACACCGGGGAGCTGTTTTTT. Protein sequence: CASSDGVANTGELFF.

A note on this clone: One junction end does not reproduce the germline sequence, and a read error may be involved. Here the CDR3 reads CTSSLRAGGPPTDTQYF. In DNA form, the CDR3 reads TGCACCAGCAGCTTGCGGGCAGGTGGCCCCCCCACAGATACGCAGTATTTT. V is TRBV5-1 and J is TRBJ2-3; perhaps TRBD2 as D (5 bases). Germline CDR1 and CDR2: SGHRS and YFSETQ. This CDR3 region has 17 residues.

This clone appeared once. The chain is built from TRBV7-8 and TRBJ2-7; D not resolved. Trimming left V 5 bases short and J 0 bases short, with 11 bases between. This CDR3 has 14 residues. In germline, CDR1 is SGHVS, CDR2 FQNEAQ. Written as DNA, the CDR3 is TGTGCCAGCAGCCCCAGGACCCGCTCCTACGAGCAGTACTTC. Protein sequence: CASSPRTRSYEQYF.

The rearrangement joins TRBV10-3 to TRBJ2-5; D gene uncertain. V lost 0 bases and J 3 bases, leaving 8 bases between the germline ends. Germline CDR1 ENHRY, CDR2 SYGVKD. The CDR3 consists of 14 residues. The CDR3 nucleotides read TGTGCCATCAGTGAGTCGCGCACTAAAGAGACCCAGTACTTC. Translation gives CAISESRTKETQYF.

This clone was observed once. The V and J genes are TRBV6-6 and TRBJ2-7, with unresolved D. Germline assignment: CDR1 MNHNY and CDR2 SVGAGI (reference sequence). This CDR3 comprises 14 residues. Trimming took off 6 bases at V and 0 bases at J, with 12 bases between the two ends. The CDR3 DNA reads TGTGCCAGCAGCCACACCAGGAACTCCTACGAGCAGTACTTC. Protein product: CASSHTRNSYEQYF.

The J gene is TRBJ2-3, the V gene TRBV11-3; 7 positions match TRBD1. CDR1 is SGHNT, CDR2 YENEEA, per germline. Trimming removed 5 bases from V and 0 bases from J; junction bases left unmatched: 17. CDR3 length: 19 residues. The CDR3 spells CASSQGQSKFVTSTDTQYF. The CDR3 DNA follows: TGTGCCAGCAGCCAGGGACAGTCCAAATTTGTCACCAGCACAGATACGCAGTATTTT. Full variable domain (outside the CDR3, taken from reference TRBV11-3 and TRBJ2-3): EAGVVQSPRYKIIEKKQPVAFWCNPISGHNTLYWYLQNLGQGPELLIRYENEEAVDDSQLPKDRFSAERLKGVDSTLKIQPAELGDSAVYLCASSQGQSKFVTSTDTQYFGPGTRLTVL.

The chain is built from TRBV7-9 and TRBJ2-5, with TRBD1 as a possible D gene (5 bases). The CDR3 sequence is 14 residues long. CDR1 is SEHNR, CDR2 FQNEAQ, per germline (reference sequence). V was shortened by 5 bases and J by 0 bases, with 10 bases between the two germline ends. The CDR3 sequence: CASSMDTNQETQYF. For the CDR3, the DNA is TGTGCCAGCAGCATGGACACCAACCAAGAGACCCAGTACTTC. Full variable domain (missing parts from reference TRBV7-9 and TRBJ2-5): DTGVSQNPRHKITKRGQNVTFRCDPISEHNRLYWYRQTLGQGPEFLTYFQNEAQLEKSRLLSDRFSAERPKGSFSTLEIQRTEQGDSAMYLCASSMDTNQETQYFGPGTRLLVL.

The chain recombines TRBV4-1 with TRBJ1-5, with TRBD1 as a possible D gene (6 bases). Per germline, CDR1 MGHRA and CDR2 YSYEKL. This CDR3 has 15 residues. V dropped 4 bases and J dropped 9 bases, with 19 bases sitting between them. The CDR3 reads CASSPDTGHPSPQHF. CDR3 coding DNA: TGCGCCAGCAGCCCCGACACAGGGCACCCGTCGCCCCAGCATTTT.